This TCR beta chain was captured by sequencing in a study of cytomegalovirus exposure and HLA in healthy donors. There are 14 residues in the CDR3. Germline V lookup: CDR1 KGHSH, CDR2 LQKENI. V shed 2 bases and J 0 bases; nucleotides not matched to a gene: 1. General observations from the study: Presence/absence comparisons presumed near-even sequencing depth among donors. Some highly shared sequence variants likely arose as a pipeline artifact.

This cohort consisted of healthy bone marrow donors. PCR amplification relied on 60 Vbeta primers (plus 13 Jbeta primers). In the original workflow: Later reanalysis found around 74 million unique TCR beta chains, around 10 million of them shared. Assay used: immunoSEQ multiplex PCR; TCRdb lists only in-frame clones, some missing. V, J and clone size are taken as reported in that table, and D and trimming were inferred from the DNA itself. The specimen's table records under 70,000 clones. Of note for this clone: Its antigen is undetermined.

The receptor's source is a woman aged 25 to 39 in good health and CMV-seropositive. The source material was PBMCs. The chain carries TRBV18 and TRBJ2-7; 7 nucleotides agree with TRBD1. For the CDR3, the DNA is TGTGCCAGCTCACCAACAGGGGACTCCTACGAGCAGTACTTC. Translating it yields CASSPTGDSYEQYF.